A single sample gave rise to the 32 T cell receptor beta chains below, sequenced in a study of cytomegalovirus exposure and HLA in healthy donors. The PCR made use of 60 Vbeta and 13 Jbeta primers. The protocol was immunoSEQ multiplex PCR, while the TCRdb copy is restricted to in-frame clones and leaves out a portion. Listed are around 140,000 clones; about 2% falls within the top ten. Material for sequencing was PBMCs. The origin of the receptors is a woman under 30 in good health and CMV-seronegative.

V gene TRBV7-6 combines with J gene TRBJ2-5; TRBD2 agrees at 7 bases. The germline CDR1 and CDR2 sequences are SGHVS and FNYEAQ. This CDR3 is 17 amino acids long. V shed 2 bases, J shed 4 bases, and the junction held 13 bases outside the gene matches. The CDR3, as DNA: TGTGCCAGCAGCTTATTGCCGGTGGGCGGGAGTGGAGAGACCCAGTACTTC. Translating it yields CASSLLPVGGSGETQYF.

The rearrangement joins TRBV19 to TRBJ1-5, with 8 bases fitting TRBD1. The germline V gene encodes CDR1 LNHDA and CDR2 SQIVND (reference sequence). This CDR3 region has 16 residues. Trimming at V came to 5 bases and at J to 15 bases, leaving 21 bases not matched to a gene. The CDR3 sequence: CASSPATGARQVGSHF. The DNA of the CDR3 is TGTGCCAGTAGTCCAGCGACAGGGGCCCGGCAGGTGGGGTCGCATTTT.

About this clone: The same CDR3 can be traced to other DNA sequences in this sample. V and J are TRBV6-1 and TRBJ2-2; perhaps TRBD1 as D (6 bases). Trimming took off 3 bases at V and 6 bases at J, with 8 bases between the two ends. The germline gives CDR1 MNHNS, CDR2 SASEGT. The CDR3 loop spans 13 amino acids. The CDR3 loop is CASSEQGSGELFF. The CDR3, as DNA: TGTGCCAGCAGTGAGCAGGGGTCCGGGGAGCTGTTTTTT.

The rearrangement uses TRBV18 and TRBJ1-2; D is perhaps TRBD1 (5 bases). In germline, CDR1 is KGHSH, CDR2 LQKENI. This CDR3 spans 15 amino acids. V lost 2 bases and J lost 3, with 13 bases in between. The CDR3 region is CASSPAAGSDYGYTF. CDR3 in DNA: TGTGCCAGCTCACCAGCGGCAGGGTCCGACTATGGCTACACCTTC.

The chain links TRBV5-8 to TRBJ1-4; 7 nucleotides align to TRBD1. The germline CDR1 and CDR2 sequences are SGHTS and YDEGEE. V lost 2 bases, J lost 6 bases, and 4 bases stayed unmatched. The CDR3 extends over 14 amino acids. DNA for the CDR3: TGTGCCAGCAGCTTCCAGGGGGTGGATGAAAAACTGTTTTTT. The encoded protein is CASSFQGVDEKLFF.

Comments on this clone: This sample includes further DNA sequences coding for the same CDR3. CDR3: CASSLGGDQPQHF. CDR3 coding DNA: TGTGCCAGCAGCTTGGGGGGGGATCAGCCCCAGCATTTT. The chain carries TRBV5-4 and TRBJ1-5, with TRBD1 as a possible D gene (5 bases). Germline CDR1 is SGHNT and CDR2 is YYREEE (reference sequence). The CDR3 sequence is 13 residues long. V was shortened by 0 bases and J by 5 bases, with 6 bases between the two germline ends.

The V gene is TRBV7-3, the J gene TRBJ1-6; 7 bases match TRBD1. Germline V CDR1 and CDR2: SGHTA, FQGTGA. The trim removed 8 bases at V and 9 bases at J, leaving 7 bases unmatched. CDR3 length equals 13 residues. The CDR3 here is CASGQAIGSPLHF. The CDR3 nucleotides are TGTGCCAGCGGACAGGCTATCGGTTCACCCCTCCACTTT.

The J gene is TRBJ1-5, the V gene TRBV7-2; D gene unclear. Germline CDR1 SGHTA, CDR2 FQGNSA. This CDR3 is built from 15 residues. The ends were cut back, 5 bases at V and 2 bases at J, with 13 bases in the middle. CDR3: CASSPPGWGNQPQHF. For the CDR3, the DNA is TGTGCCAGCAGCCCGCCCGGGTGGGGCAATCAGCCCCAGCATTTT.

The chain uses TRBV9 and TRBJ1-2, with D possibly TRBD1 on 5 matching bases. Trimming took 7 bases from V and 8 from J, leaving 15 bases between them. This CDR3 contains 12 residues. The V gene's germline CDR1 is SGDLS and CDR2 YYNGEE. Here the CDR3 DNA reads TGTGCCAGCGTCTCCCTGGGGGGGGGCTACACCTTC. Protein sequence: CASVSLGGGYTF.

The chain employs TRBV7-6 and TRBJ2-3; no definite D call. CDR1 is SGHVS, CDR2 FNYEAQ, per germline. Trimming removed 2 bases at V and 4 bases at J, with 10 bases between. The CDR3 covers 14 residues. The chain's CDR3 is CASSLYTDADTQYF. As DNA, the CDR3 is TGTGCCAGCAGCTTATACACCGATGCAGATACGCAGTATTTT.

The chain has TRBV11-2 and TRBJ1-4, with D perhaps TRBD1 (6 bases). V lost 5 bases and J 0 bases, leaving 10 bases between the germline ends. The length of the CDR3 is 15 residues. CDR1 and CDR2 (germline): SGHAT, FQNNGV. CDR3 bases: TGTGCCAGCAGCCTACAGGGAGCAACTAATGAAAAACTGTTTTTT. As protein: CASSLQGATNEKLFF.

The chain has TRBV6-6 and TRBJ1-1; D uncertain. The CDR3 runs 14 residues. Trimming left V 3 bases short and J 0 bases short, with 8 bases between. CDR1 and CDR2 (germline): MNHNY, SVGAGI (reference sequence). CDR3 coding DNA: TGTGCCAGCAGTTATCAGGTAATGAACACTGAAGCTTTCTTT. It encodes CASSYQVMNTEAFF.

The chain is built from TRBV29-1 and TRBJ2-5; weak D call: TRBD1 (6 bases). There are 14 residues in the CDR3. Looked up from germline, CDR1 is SQVTM and CDR2 is ANQGSEA. The V and J ends lost 6 bases and 1 base respectively, with 15 bases between them. CDR3 DNA: TGCAGCGTCAAGGACAGATCCCGCCAAGAGACCCAGTACTTC. Amino acid sequence: CSVKDRSRQETQYF. Based on the CDR3 plus reference TRBV29-1 and TRBJ2-5, the full variable domain is SAVISQKPSRDICQRGTSLTIQCQVDSQVTMMFWYRQQPGQSLTLIATANQGSEATYESGFVIDKFPISRPNLTFSTLTVSNMSPEDSSIYLCSVKDRSRQETQYFGPGTRLLVL.

This chain connects TRBV10-3 to TRBJ2-5; 9 nucleotides line up with TRBD1. The J segment lost 5 bases and the V segment lost 3 bases, leaving 4 bases of the junction unmatched. This CDR3 is 14 amino acids long. The germline V gene encodes CDR1 ENHRY and CDR2 SYGVKD. The CDR3 is CAISDYRGRETQYF. In nucleotides, the CDR3 is TGTGCCATCAGTGACTACAGGGGGCGGGAGACCCAGTACTTC.

J is TRBJ2-7 and V is TRBV13; D perhaps matches TRBD2 (5 bases). Germline assignment: CDR1 PRHDT and CDR2 FYEKMQ (reference sequence). The CDR3 is 15 residues long. V lost 1 base, J lost 2 bases, and 12 bases lay in between. CDR3 bases: TGTGCCAGCAGCTTAGAGGGCGGGTGGGCCTACGAGCAGTACGTC. Its translation: CASSLEGGWAYEQYV.

J is TRBJ2-2 and V is TRBV5-1, with TRBD2 identical over 8 bases. V dropped 0 bases and J dropped 6; count of bases not matched to a gene: 7. Germline V CDR1 and CDR2: SGHRS, YFSETQ. There are 16 residues in the CDR3. The CDR3 DNA reads as TGCGCCAGCAGCTTGGGGACTAGCAGGTTCGCCGGGGAGCTGTTTTTT. It encodes CASSLGTSRFAGELFF.

The genes are TRBV7-3 and TRBJ2-5; 13 nucleotides align to TRBD2. The CDR3 covers 15 residues. The junction had 2 bases not matched to a gene; V was cut back by 4 bases and J by 3 bases. Germline V lookup: CDR1 SGHTA, CDR2 FQGTGA. CDR3 nucleotides: TGTGCCAGCAGCTGGGGGACTAGCGGGAAAGAGACCCAGTACTTC. Encoded protein: CASSWGTSGKETQYF.

V usage is TRBV7-2 and J usage is TRBJ1-1; D remains unclear. Germline CDR1 is SGHTA and CDR2 is FQGNSA. The V end was cut by 6 bases, the J end by 3 bases, with 8 bases between. The CDR3 loop spans 12 amino acids. The CDR3 loop reads CASSNRYTEAFF. The CDR3 DNA is TGTGCCAGCAGTAACCGGTACACTGAAGCTTTCTTT.

J is TRBJ2-7 and V is TRBV11-2, with D tentatively TRBD1 (5 bases). The CDR3 covers 16 residues. Germline V gene lookup returns CDR1 SGHAT and CDR2 FQNNGV. V lost 0 bases to trimming and J lost 6 bases, with 18 bases between them. In DNA form, the CDR3 reads TGTGCCAGCAGCTTAGATGGGGCAGTTCGGTCGTCCGAGCAGTACGTC. Amino acid sequence: CASSLDGAVRSSEQYV.

The chain recombines TRBV6-5 with TRBJ2-2; 9 bases agree with TRBD1. From germline, CDR1 is MNHEY and CDR2 SVGAGI. Trimming at V came to 6 bases and at J to 7 bases, leaving 6 bases not matched to a gene. The CDR3 loop spans 14 amino acids. CDR3 protein: CASRTTGGGGELFF. The CDR3 DNA reads as TGTGCCAGCAGGACCACAGGGGGCGGCGGGGAGCTGTTTTTT.

The chain carries TRBV18 and TRBJ1-1; 9 positions agree with TRBD1. V shed 3 bases, J shed 4 bases, and the junction held 9 bases outside the gene matches. The CDR3 contains 16 residues. The germline V gene has CDR1 KGHSH and CDR2 LQKENI. CDR3 loop: CASSPGQGGRGTEAFF. The DNA of the CDR3 is TGTGCCAGCTCACCGGGACAGGGAGGCCGTGGCACTGAAGCTTTCTTT.

For the CDR3, the DNA is TGTGCCAGCAGCTCCGCGGTCGCAGGGTACACTGAAGCTTTCTTT. Its translation: CASSSAVAGYTEAFF. This rearrangement joins TRBV5-4 to TRBJ1-1; possible D gene TRBD1, 5 bases. Looked up from germline, CDR1 is SGHNT and CDR2 is YYREEE (reference sequence). The CDR3 has 15 residues. The V gene lost 3 bases and the J gene lost 3 bases, with 15 bases spanning the gap.

This chain connects TRBV5-1 to TRBJ1-4; D unresolved. With 4 bases removed from V and 5 bases from J, the gap between germline ends came to 15 bases. Looked up from germline, CDR1 is SGHRS and CDR2 is YFSETQ. This CDR3 region has 15 residues. The chain's CDR3 is CASSPPGRENEKLFF. The CDR3 DNA is TGCGCCAGCAGCCCGCCCGGGAGGGAGAATGAAAAACTGTTTTTT.

The rearrangement joins TRBV13 to TRBJ2-7; the D gene is possibly TRBD2 (6 bases). The CDR3 sequence is 14 residues long. Between the trimmed V and J ends, which lost 1 base and 5 bases, there was a span of 12 bases. Germline V gene data show CDR1 as PRHDT and CDR2 as FYEKMQ (reference sequence). The CDR3 protein is CASSLVGSGNEQYF. The CDR3 nucleotides read TGTGCCAGCAGCTTAGTCGGGAGTGGCAACGAGCAGTACTTC.

The rearrangement uses TRBV7-2 and TRBJ2-5, with 7 bases that match TRBD1. Germline-derived CDR1 and CDR2 are SGHTA and FQGNSA. V shed 1 base, J shed 5 bases, and the junction held 7 bases outside the gene matches. CDR3 length: 15 amino acids. The CDR3 nucleotides are TGTGCCAGCAGCTTAGGGTCCACAGGGGTGGAGACCCAGTACTTC. This translates into CASSLGSTGVETQYF.

The CDR3 nucleotides are TGTGCCATCAGTGAGTCTCCCCCCGGGGGTCTGGATTCACCCCTCCACTTT. As protein: CAISESPPGGLDSPLHF. This chain links TRBV10-3 with TRBJ1-6; perhaps TRBD1 as D (5 bases). With 0 bases removed from V and 8 bases from J, the gap between germline ends came to 17 bases. The length of the CDR3 is 17 residues. CDR1 and CDR2 from the germline V gene are ENHRY and SYGVKD.

The gene calls are TRBV6-1 and TRBJ2-7, with TRBD1 identical over 8 bases. Germline loops: CDR1 MNHNS, CDR2 SASEGT. The CDR3 sequence is 13 residues long. V dropped 6 bases and J dropped 2; count of bases not matched to a gene: 3. The CDR3 region is CASRMTGAYEQYF. In DNA form, the CDR3 reads TGTGCCAGCAGAATGACAGGGGCCTACGAGCAGTACTTC.

V usage is TRBV6-1 and J usage is TRBJ2-5; a possible D gene is TRBD1 (6 bases). Trimming shortened V by 4 bases and J by 5 bases, and 11 bases separated the two germline ends. From germline, CDR1 is MNHNS and CDR2 SASEGT. This CDR3 spans 13 amino acids. The CDR3 is CASSAHRDETQYF. The DNA of the CDR3 is TGTGCCAGCAGTGCCCACAGGGACGAGACCCAGTACTTC.

The chain employs TRBV10-3 and TRBJ2-3; D gene unclear. Germline CDR1 and CDR2: ENHRY and SYGVKD. V gave up 9 bases and J gave up 0 bases, with 10 bases separating them. The CDR3 length is 13 residues. The CDR3, as DNA: TGTGCCATTCGCCCGGAGAGCACAGATACGCAGTATTTT. The encoded protein is CAIRPESTDTQYF.

V is TRBV6-1 and J is TRBJ1-5, with 9 bases lining up with TRBD1. The germline gives CDR1 MNHNS, CDR2 SASEGT. This CDR3 is built from 14 residues. Germline trimming cut 3 bases from V and 6 bases from J; bases unmatched to any gene: 3. CDR3 nucleotides: TGTGCCAGCAGTGAGACAGGGGGAATTCAGCCCCAGCATTTT. Amino acid sequence: CASSETGGIQPQHF.

The chain couples TRBV10-3 to TRBJ1-2; D possibly corresponds to TRBD1 (5 bases). Germline V gives CDR1 ENHRY, CDR2 SYGVKD. Trimming cost V 6 bases and J 2 bases, with 10 bases left between them. CDR3 length: 13 residues. DNA of the CDR3: TGTGCCATCAGCTCTCCAGGGAACTATGGCTACACCTTC. Protein product: CAISSPGNYGYTF.

The chain uses TRBV25-1 and TRBJ2-5, with 9 nucleotides matching TRBD1. The V gene's germline CDR1 is MGHDK and CDR2 SYGVNS. The CDR3 loop spans 16 amino acids. V gave up 5 bases and J gave up 1 base; unmatched junction bases: 8. CDR3 in amino acids: CASSRDRDRVQETQYF. The CDR3 DNA is TGTGCCAGCAGTAGGGACAGGGATAGGGTCCAAGAGACCCAGTACTTC.